The source of this TCR beta chain is a study of response to subunit inactivated influenza vaccine. TCRdb itself ran the RT-PCR reads through MiXCR, one entry per CDR3 protein. This sample has about 800,000 distinct CDR3 sequences, with 20% to 25% found just once. The CDR3 covers 14 residues. Worth noting for this clonotype: The target antigen is unknown. The junction shows a germline mismatch at one end, possibly a read error.

Study-wide results and caveats: Researchers suggested that each seasonal influenza vaccination recruits few new T cells.

This clonotype originated in a man over 45 who received an inactivated influenza vaccine. This material consisted of PBMCs from blood, taken around 5 days after vaccination. The V gene is TRBV12-3 or TRBV12-4, the J gene TRBJ1-2; tentatively, D is TRBD1 (6 bases). The CDR3 nucleotides are TGTGCCAACAGTTTAAGGGGGAGGAACTATGGCTACACCTTC. As protein: CANSLRGRNYGYTF.